This record looks at one TCR beta chain sequence and its context. As yet, its antigen is unknown. The data derive from a study of shared clonotypes between healthy human individuals. Trimming left V 7 bases short and J 7 bases short, with 15 bases between. The CDR3 is 13 amino acids. Germline V CDR1 and CDR2: SGHKS, YYEKEE (reference sequence). An approximately 200 ng quantity of DNA, 32,000 or so T cell genomes, went into the sorted-subset replicate PCRs. The assay was immunoSEQ multiplex PCR, and TCRdb's table has in-frame clones only and misses some. Counted here are over a million clones, 78% occurring once; the ten biggest clones make up 0.5% to 0.65%. Study observations and caveats: Clonotype sharing across four donors was observed for 4.5% to 6.5% of naive CD4 clonotypes.

The authors divided CD4+ cells into CD45RA+ naive and CD45RA-negative memory subsets. The clonotype comes from a man between 18 and 35 years old in good health. Some clones in this sample may be carry-over from other donors' samples. The sample was memory CD4+ T cells from PBMCs. The sample's subset: CD45RA-negative fraction. J is TRBJ2-1 and V is TRBV5-5, with D tentatively TRBD1 (5 bases). CDR3 in amino acids: CASGRSGPNEQFF. In nucleotides, the CDR3 is TGTGCCAGCGGACGGTCAGGGCCAAATGAGCAGTTCTTC. The full variable domain, completed using reference TRBV5-5 and TRBJ2-1, is DAGVTQSPTHLIKTRGQQVTLRCSPISGHKSVSWYQQVLGQGPQFIFQYYEKEERGRGNFPDRFSARQFPNYSSELNVNALLLGDSALYLCASGRSGPNEQFFGPGTRLTVL.